Each of the 2 T cell receptor beta chains below was sequenced from the same sample in a study of cytomegalovirus exposure and HLA in healthy donors. 13 Jbeta primers and 60 Vbeta primers were used for the PCR. The assay was immunoSEQ multiplex PCR, and TCRdb's table has in-frame clones only and misses some. The top ten hold approximately 2.2% of the sample, which has 100,000 to 130,000 clones, 70% to 80% seen once. Sequences were obtained from PBMCs. These receptors all stem from a man aged 18 to 29 in good health and CMV-seronegative.

This chain uses TRBV5-1 with TRBJ2-7; TRBD2 agrees at 8 bases. Germline V gene data show CDR1 as SGHRS and CDR2 as YFSETQ. Trimming cost V 0 bases and J 1 base; bases outside gene matches: 3. The CDR3 extends over 15 amino acids. CDR3 DNA: TGCGCCAGCAGCTTGGGCACTAGCGGTTCCTACGAGCAGTACTTC. It codes for CASSLGTSGSYEQYF.

This clone came up once. The chain has TRBV5-1 and TRBJ1-1; 7 positions match TRBD1. The CDR3 extends over 15 amino acids. V lost 2 bases and J lost 6; bases outside the gene matches: 10. Germline CDR1 reads SGHRS; CDR2 reads YFSETQ. The CDR3 sequence: CASSLIAQGVSEAFF. The CDR3 nucleotides are TGCGCCAGCAGCTTAATAGCTCAGGGGGTATCTGAAGCTTTCTTT.